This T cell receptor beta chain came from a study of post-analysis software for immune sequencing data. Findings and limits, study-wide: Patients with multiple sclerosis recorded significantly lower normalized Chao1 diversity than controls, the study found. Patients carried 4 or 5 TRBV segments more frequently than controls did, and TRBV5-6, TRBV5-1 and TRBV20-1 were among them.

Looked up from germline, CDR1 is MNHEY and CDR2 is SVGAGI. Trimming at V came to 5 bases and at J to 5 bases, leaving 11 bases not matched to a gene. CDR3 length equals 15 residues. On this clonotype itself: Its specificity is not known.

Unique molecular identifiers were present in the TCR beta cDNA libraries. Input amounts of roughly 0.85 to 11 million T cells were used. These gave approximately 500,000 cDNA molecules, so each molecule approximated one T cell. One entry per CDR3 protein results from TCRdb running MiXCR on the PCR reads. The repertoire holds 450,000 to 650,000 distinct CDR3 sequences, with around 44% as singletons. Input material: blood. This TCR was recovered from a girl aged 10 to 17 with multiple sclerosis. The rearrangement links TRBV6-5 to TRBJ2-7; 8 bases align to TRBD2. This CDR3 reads CASSTPGREGNEQYF. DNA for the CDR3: TGTGCCAGCAGTACGCCGGGTCGGGAGGGGAACGAGCAGTACTTC.